The rows below give T cell receptor beta chains drawn from one sample of a study of cytomegalovirus exposure and HLA in healthy donors. Here immunoSEQ multiplex PCR was the method, and the copy in TCRdb shows in-frame clones only, minus some. The sample has around 150,000 clones, approximately 76% seen once. The sample consisted of PBMCs. The receptors were gathered from a man aged 35 to 55 in good health and CMV-seronegative. CDR3s include the opening cysteine and the closing phenylalanine or tryptophan. D genes are given only for firm matches.

d_call j_call v_call cdr3_aa cdr3_nt
. TRBJ1-1 TRBV7-9 CASSLAVGPGVEAFF TGTGCCAGCAGCTTAGCGGTCGGCCCGGGGGTTGAAGCTTTCTTT
. TRBJ2-3 TRBV7-9 CASRLGLSTDTQYF TGTGCCAGCAGGTTGGGACTGAGCACAGATACGCAGTATTTT
. TRBJ2-6 TRBV7-9 CASPSGKSGANVLTF TGTGCCAGCCCTTCAGGGAAATCTGGGGCCAACGTCCTGACTTTC
TRBD1 TRBJ1-4 TRBV28 CASSGTGVDEKLFF TGTGCCAGCAGTGGGACAGGGGTGGATGAAAAACTGTTTTTT
. TRBJ2-1 TRBV15 CATSRGGPTYNEQFF TGTGCCACCAGCAGAGGGGGGCCAACCTACAATGAGCAGTTCTTC
. TRBJ1-6 TRBV18 CASSQGEGSPLHF TGTGCCAGCTCACAGGGGGAAGGTTCACCCCTCCACTTT
. TRBJ2-5 TRBV2 CASSESLATNQETQYF TGTGCCAGCAGTGAATCGCTAGCGACGAATCAAGAGACCCAGTACTTC
. TRBJ1-5 TRBV11-2 CASSLNSGDQPQHF TGTGCCAGCAGCTTAAATAGCGGGGATCAGCCCCAGCATTTT
TRBD2 TRBJ2-2 TRBV11-2 CASSLRLAGGSDTGELFF TGTGCCAGCAGCTTACGGCTAGCGGGAGGTTCGGACACCGGGGAGCTGTTTTTT
. TRBJ1-6 TRBV30 CAWNRDRSPLHF TGTGCCTGGAACAGGGACCGCTCACCCCTCCACTTT
TRBD2 TRBJ2-7 TRBV7-2 CASSLAGGAGDQYEQYF TGTGCCAGCAGCCTCGCCGGGGGAGCGGGGGACCAGTACGAGCAGTACTTC
TRBD1 TRBJ1-5 TRBV7-9 CASSPQGVNQPQHF TGTGCCAGCAGCCCCCAGGGGGTCAATCAGCCCCAGCATTTT
. TRBJ2-1 TRBV27 CASSSGGREQFF TGTGCCAGCAGTTCTGGAGGAAGGGAGCAGTTCTTC
. TRBJ1-4 TRBV15 CATSRDLTNEKLFF TGTGCCACCAGCAGAGACCTGACTAATGAAAAACTGTTTTTT
TRBD2 TRBJ2-3 TRBV4-3 CASSQDRTGGGTQYF TGCGCCAGCAGCCAAGATCGGACGGGCGGGGGAACGCAGTATTTT
. TRBJ2-7 TRBV5-1 CASSPVQGALRLEPSHEQYF TGCGCCAGCAGCCCCGTGCAGGGAGCCCTTAGACTAGAGCCCTCTCACGAGCAGTACTTC